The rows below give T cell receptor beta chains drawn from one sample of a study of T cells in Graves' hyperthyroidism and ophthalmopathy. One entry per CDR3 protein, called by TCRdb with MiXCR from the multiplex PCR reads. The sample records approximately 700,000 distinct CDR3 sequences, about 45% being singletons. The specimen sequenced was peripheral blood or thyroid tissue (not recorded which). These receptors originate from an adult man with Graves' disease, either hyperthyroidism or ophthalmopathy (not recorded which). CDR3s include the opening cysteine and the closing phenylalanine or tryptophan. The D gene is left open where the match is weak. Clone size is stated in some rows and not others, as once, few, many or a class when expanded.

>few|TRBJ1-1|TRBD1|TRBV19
CASSRQGGPEAFF
TGTGCCAGTAGTCGACAGGGGGGGCCTGAAGCTTTCTTT
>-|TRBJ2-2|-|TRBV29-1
CSTRGTGELFF
TGCAGCACCAGGGGCACCGGGGAGCTGTTTTTT
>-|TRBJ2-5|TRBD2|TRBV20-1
CSAKGLAEETQYF
TGCAGTGCTAAGGGACTAGCGGAAGAGACCCAGTACTTC
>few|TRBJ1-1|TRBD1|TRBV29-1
CSAHRGRGTEAFF
TGCAGCGCTCACAGGGGGCGAGGCACTGAAGCTTTCTTT
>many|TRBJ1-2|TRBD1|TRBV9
CASSVAPDRGGGYTF
TGTGCCAGCAGCGTAGCTCCGGACAGGGGAGGTGGCTACACCTTC
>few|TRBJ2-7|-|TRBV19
CASSIDGDEQYF
TGTGCCAGTAGTATTGATGGGGACGAGCAGTACTTC
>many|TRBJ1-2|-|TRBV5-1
CASSLESQGEDGYTF
TGTGCCAGCAGCTTGGAGAGCCAGGGAGAGGATGGCTACACCTTC
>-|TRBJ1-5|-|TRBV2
CARQTHSNQPQHF
TGTGCCAGACAGACTCATAGCAATCAGCCCCAGCATTTT
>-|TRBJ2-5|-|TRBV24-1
CASSLSPGSEQETQYF
TGTGCTAGCAGCTTAAGTCCAGGTTCGGAGCAAGAGACCCAGTACTTC
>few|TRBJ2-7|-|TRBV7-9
CASSQDRGQSWEQYF
TGTGCCAGCAGCCAAGATCGAGGGCAGTCCTGGGAGCAGTACTTC
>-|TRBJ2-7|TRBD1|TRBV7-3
CASSQGDRGMDEQYF
TGCGCCAGCAGCCAAGGCGACAGGGGAATGGACGAGCAGTACTTC
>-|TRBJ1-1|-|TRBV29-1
CSFFQGDTEAFF
TGCAGCTTCTTCCAAGGAGACACTGAAGCTTTCTTT
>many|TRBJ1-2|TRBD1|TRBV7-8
CASSSGTGANYGYTF
TGTGCCAGCAGCTCAGGGACAGGAGCTAACTATGGCTACACCTTC
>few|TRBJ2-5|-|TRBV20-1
CSARDIRGTDGTQYF
TGCAGTGCTAGAGATATTCGCGGAACGGACGGGACCCAGTACTTC
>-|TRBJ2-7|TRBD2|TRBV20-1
CSASLGTSGDYEQYF
TGCAGTGCTAGCCTTGGGACTAGCGGGGACTACGAGCAGTACTTC
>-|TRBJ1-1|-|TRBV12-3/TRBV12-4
CASSMSGNTEAFF
TGTGCCAGCAGTATGTCGGGTAACACTGAAGCTTTCTTT
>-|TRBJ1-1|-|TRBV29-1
CSVETYLCASSEGGLNTEAFF
-
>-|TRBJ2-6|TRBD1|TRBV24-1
CATSGTTGASSGANVLTF
TGTGCCACCAGTGGAACGACAGGGGCTAGCTCTGGGGCCAACGTCCTGACTTTC
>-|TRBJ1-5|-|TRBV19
CASSIPGRNSNQPQHF
TGTGCCAGTAGTATCCCAGGACGGAATAGCAATCAGCCCCAGCATTTT
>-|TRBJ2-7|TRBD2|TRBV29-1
CSVGLAGATYEQYF
TGCAGCGTGGGACTAGCGGGGGCTACCTACGAGCAGTACTTC
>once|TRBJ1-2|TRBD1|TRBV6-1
CASSEIEGQDFYGYTF
TGTGCCAGCAGTGAAATAGAGGGACAGGATTTCTATGGCTACACCTTC
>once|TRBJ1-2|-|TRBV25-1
CASSFPLPRVSNYGYTF
TGTGCCAGCAGTTTCCCCTTACCCAGGGTTTCTAACTATGGCTACACCTTC
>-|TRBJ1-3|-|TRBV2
CASSSGETSSGNTIYF
TGTGCCAGCAGTTCCGGGGAGACAAGCTCTGGAAACACCATATATTTT
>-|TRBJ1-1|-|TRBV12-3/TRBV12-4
CASSLAVGAANTEAFF
TGTGCCAGCAGTTTAGCGGTCGGGGCCGCGAACACTGAAGCTTTCTTT
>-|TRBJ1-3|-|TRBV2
CASVVGISGNTIYF
TGTGCCAGCGTTGTCGGGATCTCTGGAAACACCATATATTTT
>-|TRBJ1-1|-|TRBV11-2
CAWSVSSMGQAFF
TGTGCCTGGAGTGTATCAAGTATGGGACAAGCTTTCTTT
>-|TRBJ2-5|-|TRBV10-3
CAISVRSVGETQYF
TGTGCCATCAGCGTACGGTCCGTCGGGGAGACCCAGTACTTC